This TCR beta chain stems from a study of cytomegalovirus exposure and HLA in healthy donors. Study-wide results and limits: Accounts indicate the classifier identified cytomegalovirus status with strong specificity and sensitivity. Most observed TCR sequences were rare, whereas some public TCRs were detected in many donors.

Details on this clone: Its antigen is undetermined.

Assay: immunoSEQ multiplex PCR; the TCRdb copy retains only in-frame clones and omits some. There are roughly 150,000 clones in the sample; roughly nine tenths occur only once, and around 3.4% lies in the top ten. This clonotype was sampled from a woman aged 18 to 35 in good health and CMV-seropositive. The sequenced material came from PBMCs.

The CDR3 DNA is TGCAGCGTTGAAGAAACCCCAGGGAGGGAGCAGTACTTC. Residues: CSVEETPGREQYF. The chain couples TRBV29-1 to TRBJ2-7; D might be TRBD2 (6 bases). In germline, CDR1 is SQVTM, CDR2 ANQGSEA. The CDR3 length is 13 residues. The V end lost 0 bases, the J end lost 7 bases, and 13 bases lay between the germline ends.